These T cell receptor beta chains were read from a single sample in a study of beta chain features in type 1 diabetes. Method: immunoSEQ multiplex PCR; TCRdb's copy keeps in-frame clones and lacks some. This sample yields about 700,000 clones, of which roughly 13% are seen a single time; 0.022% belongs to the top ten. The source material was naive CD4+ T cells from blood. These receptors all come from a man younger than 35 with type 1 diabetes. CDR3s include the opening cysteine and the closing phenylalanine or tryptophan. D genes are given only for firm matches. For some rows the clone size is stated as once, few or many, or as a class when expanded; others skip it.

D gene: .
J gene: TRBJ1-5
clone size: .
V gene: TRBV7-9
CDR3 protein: CASSLDRFAQPQHF
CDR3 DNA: TGTGCCAGCAGCTTAGATAGGTTTGCTCAGCCCCAGCATTTT

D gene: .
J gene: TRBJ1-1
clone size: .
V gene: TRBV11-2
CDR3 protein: CASSPTGNTEAFF
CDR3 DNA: TGTGCCAGCAGCCCGACAGGGAACACTGAAGCTTTCTTT

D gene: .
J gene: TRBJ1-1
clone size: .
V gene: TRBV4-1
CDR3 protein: CASSGAATMNTEAFF
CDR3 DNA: TGCGCCAGCAGCGGCGCAGCGACCATGAACACTGAAGCTTTCTTT

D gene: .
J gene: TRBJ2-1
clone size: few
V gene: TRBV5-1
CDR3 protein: CASSLGGEQFF
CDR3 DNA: TGCGCCAGCAGCTTGGGGGGTGAGCAGTTCTTC

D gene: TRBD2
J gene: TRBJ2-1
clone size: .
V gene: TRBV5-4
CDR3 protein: CASSFQLRTSGVNEQFF
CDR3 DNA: TGTGCCAGCAGCTTTCAGCTGAGGACTAGCGGGGTCAATGAGCAGTTCTTC

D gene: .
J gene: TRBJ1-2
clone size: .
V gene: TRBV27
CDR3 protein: CASRMAAPMGNYGYTF
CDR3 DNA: TGTGCCAGCAGAATGGCCGCCCCAATGGGAAACTATGGCTACACCTTC

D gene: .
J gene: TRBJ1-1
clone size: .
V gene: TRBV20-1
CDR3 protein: CSARGGTEAFF
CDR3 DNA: TGCAGTGCTAGAGGGGGTACTGAAGCTTTCTTT

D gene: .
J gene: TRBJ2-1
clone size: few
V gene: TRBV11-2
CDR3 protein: CASSLIVVSSYNEQFF
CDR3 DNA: TGTGCCAGCAGCTTAATCGTGGTGAGCTCCTACAATGAGCAGTTCTTC

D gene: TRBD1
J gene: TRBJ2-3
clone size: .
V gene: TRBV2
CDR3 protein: CASSWGQGGTDTQYF
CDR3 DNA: TGTGCCAGCAGCTGGGGACAGGGTGGCACAGATACGCAGTATTTT

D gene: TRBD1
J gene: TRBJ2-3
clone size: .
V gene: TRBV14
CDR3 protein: CASRLTGAGDTQYF
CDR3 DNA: TGTGCCAGCAGACTGACAGGGGCGGGAGATACGCAGTATTTT

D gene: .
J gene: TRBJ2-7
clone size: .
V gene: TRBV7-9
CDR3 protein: CASTTEGSYEQYF
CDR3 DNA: TGTGCCAGCACCACAGAGGGCTCCTACGAGCAGTACTTC

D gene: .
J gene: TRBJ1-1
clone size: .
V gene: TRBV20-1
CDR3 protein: CSAAWVEAFF
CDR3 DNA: TGCAGTGCTGCCTGGGTTGAAGCTTTCTTT

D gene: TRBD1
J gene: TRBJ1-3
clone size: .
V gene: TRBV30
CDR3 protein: CAWSDTGGPTTIYF
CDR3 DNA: TGTGCCTGGAGTGACACAGGGGGCCCGACCACCATATATTTT

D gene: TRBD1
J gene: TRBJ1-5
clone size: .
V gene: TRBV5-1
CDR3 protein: CASSLGQGNGQPQHF
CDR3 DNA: TGCGCCAGCAGCCTTGGACAGGGGAACGGTCAGCCCCAGCATTTT

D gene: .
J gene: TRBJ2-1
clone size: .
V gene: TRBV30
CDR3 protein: CAWSIFNEQFF
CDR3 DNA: TGTGCCTGGAGCATCTTTAATGAGCAGTTCTTC

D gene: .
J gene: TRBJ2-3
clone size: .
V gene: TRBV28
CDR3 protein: CASRLRTLTYTDTQYF
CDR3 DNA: TGTGCCAGCAGACTAAGGACACTTACCTACACAGATACGCAGTATTTT

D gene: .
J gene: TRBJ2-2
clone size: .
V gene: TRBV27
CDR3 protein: CASSFWGTNTGELFF
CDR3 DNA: TGTGCCAGCAGTTTCTGGGGGACCAACACCGGGGAGCTGTTTTTT

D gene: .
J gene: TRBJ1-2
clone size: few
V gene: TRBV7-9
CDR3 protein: CASSPRGYTF
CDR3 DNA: TGTGCCAGCAGCCCCCGTGGCTACACCTTC

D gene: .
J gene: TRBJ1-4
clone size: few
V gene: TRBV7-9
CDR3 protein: CASSLVDSLQVF
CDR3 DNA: TGTGCCAGCAGCTTAGTGGACAGCCTTCAAGTTTTT

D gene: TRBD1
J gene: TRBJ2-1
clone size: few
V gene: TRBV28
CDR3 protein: CASSLGIGTEYNEQFF
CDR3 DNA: TGTGCCAGCAGTTTAGGAATAGGGACAGAGTACAATGAGCAGTTCTTC

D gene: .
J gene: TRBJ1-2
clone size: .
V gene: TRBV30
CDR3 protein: CAWSLGKSYTF
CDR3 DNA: TGTGCCTGGAGTCTGGGGAAGAGCTACACCTTC

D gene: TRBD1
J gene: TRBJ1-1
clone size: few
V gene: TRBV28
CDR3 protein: CASRPQQGERTEAFF
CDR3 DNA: TGTGCCAGCAGACCCCAACAGGGGGAGAGGACTGAAGCTTTCTTT

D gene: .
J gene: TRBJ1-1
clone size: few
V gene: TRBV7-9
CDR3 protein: CASSPLARAMNTEAFF
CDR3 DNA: TGTGCCAGCAGCCCGCTGGCCAGGGCTATGAACACTGAAGCTTTCTTT

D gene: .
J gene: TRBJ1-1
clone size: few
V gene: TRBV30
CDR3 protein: CACHPGIEAFF
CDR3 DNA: TGTGCCTGCCATCCCGGGATTGAAGCTTTCTTT

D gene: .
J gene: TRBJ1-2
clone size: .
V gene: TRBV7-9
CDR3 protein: CASSLTISNYGYTF
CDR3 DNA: TGTGCCAGCAGTCTCACCATATCTAACTATGGCTACACCTTC

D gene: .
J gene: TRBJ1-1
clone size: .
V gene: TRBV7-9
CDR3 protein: CASSLLTGVNTEAFF
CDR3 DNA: TGTGCCAGCAGCTTATTAACAGGAGTGAACACTGAAGCTTTCTTT

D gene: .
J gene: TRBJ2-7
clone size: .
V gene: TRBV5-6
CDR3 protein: CASSLDRELHEQYF
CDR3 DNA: TGTGCCAGCAGCTTGGACAGGGAGCTACACGAGCAGTACTTC

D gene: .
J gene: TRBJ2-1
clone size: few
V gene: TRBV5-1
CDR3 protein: CASSIAESYNEQFF
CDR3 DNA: TGCGCCAGCAGCATTGCGGAATCCTACAATGAGCAGTTCTTC

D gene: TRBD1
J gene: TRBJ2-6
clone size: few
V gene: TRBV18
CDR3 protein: CASSPLATGGSGANVLTF
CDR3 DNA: TGTGCCAGCTCACCACTAGCTACAGGGGGCTCTGGGGCCAACGTCCTGACTTTC

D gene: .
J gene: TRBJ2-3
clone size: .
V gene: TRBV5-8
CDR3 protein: CASSYLDTQYF
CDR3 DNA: TGTGCCAGCAGCTACTTAGATACGCAGTATTTT

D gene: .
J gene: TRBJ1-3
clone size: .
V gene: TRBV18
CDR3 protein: CASSPPGDNTIYF
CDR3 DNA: TGTGCCAGCTCACCCCCGGGAGATAACACCATATATTTT

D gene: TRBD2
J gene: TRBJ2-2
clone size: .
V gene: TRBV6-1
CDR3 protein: CASIPTSSSGELFF
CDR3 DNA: TGTGCCAGCATCCCGACTAGCAGTTCCGGGGAGCTGTTTTTT

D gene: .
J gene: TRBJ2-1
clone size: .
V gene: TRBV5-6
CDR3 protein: CASSFFLQGSEQFF
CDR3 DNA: TGTGCCAGCAGCTTCTTTTTACAGGGCAGTGAGCAGTTCTTC

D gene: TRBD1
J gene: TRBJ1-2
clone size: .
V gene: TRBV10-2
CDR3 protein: CASRQGAEGYTF
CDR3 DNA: TGCGCCAGTAGACAGGGGGCAGAAGGCTACACCTTC

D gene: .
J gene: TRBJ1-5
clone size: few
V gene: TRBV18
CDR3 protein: CASSLEGSNQPQHF
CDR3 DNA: TGTGCCAGCTCACTCGAAGGGAGCAATCAGCCCCAGCATTTT